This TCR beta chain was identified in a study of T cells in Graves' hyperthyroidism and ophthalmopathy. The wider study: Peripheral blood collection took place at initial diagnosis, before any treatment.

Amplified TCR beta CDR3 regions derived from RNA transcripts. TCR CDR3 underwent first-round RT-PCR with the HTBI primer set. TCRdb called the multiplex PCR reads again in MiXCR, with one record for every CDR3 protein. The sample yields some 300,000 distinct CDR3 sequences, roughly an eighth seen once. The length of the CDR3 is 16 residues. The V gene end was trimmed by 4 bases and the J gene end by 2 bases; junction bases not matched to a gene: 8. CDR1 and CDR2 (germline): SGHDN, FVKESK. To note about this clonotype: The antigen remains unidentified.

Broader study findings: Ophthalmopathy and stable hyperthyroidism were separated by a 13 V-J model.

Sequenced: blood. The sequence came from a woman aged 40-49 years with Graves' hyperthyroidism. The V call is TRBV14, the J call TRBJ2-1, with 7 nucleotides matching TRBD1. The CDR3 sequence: CASSPYRGSTYNEQFF. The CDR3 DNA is TGTGCCAGCAGCCCTTACAGGGGCTCTACCTACAATGAGCAGTTCTTC.